The 24 T cell receptor beta chains in this list originate from one sample, sequenced in a study of cytomegalovirus exposure and HLA in healthy donors. The PCR had 60 Vbeta and 13 Jbeta primers. Sequencing was performed with immunoSEQ multiplex PCR; in TCRdb, only in-frame clones are kept and a portion is missing. The sample contains 100,000 to 150,000 clones, more than 60% of which appear only once. The sequenced sample was PBMCs. The origin of the receptors is a woman aged 60-75 years in good health and CMV-seropositive.

The V call is TRBV4-3, the J call TRBJ1-2; TRBD1 matches 9 bases. Germline trimming cut 0 bases from V and 2 bases from J; bases unmatched to any gene: 10. The CDR3 extends over 18 amino acids. CDR1 and CDR2 from the germline V gene are LGHNA and YSLEER. CDR3 protein: CASSQEGDRDLLNYGYTF. Here the CDR3 DNA reads TGCGCCAGCAGCCAAGAGGGGGACAGGGACCTCCTCAACTATGGCTACACCTTC.

This chain uses TRBV27 with TRBJ1-4; tentatively, D is TRBD1 (5 bases). Looked up from germline, CDR1 is MNHEY and CDR2 is SMNVEV (reference sequence). V lost 8 bases and J 8 bases, leaving 15 bases between the germline ends. The CDR3 has 13 residues. The CDR3 DNA reads TGTGCCAGCTCCCCCCGGGGGAGAGAAAAACTGTTTTTT. Protein: CASSPRGREKLFF.

CDR3 sequence: CASSELGTGGSEQYF. The CDR3 DNA reads TGTGCCAGCAGTGAATTAGGGACAGGGGGCAGCGAGCAGTACTTC. The rearrangement uses TRBV25-1 and TRBJ2-7; 12 nucleotides agree with TRBD1. The CDR3 consists of 15 residues. Per the germline V gene, CDR1 is MGHDK and CDR2 is SYGVNS. Unmatched junction bases numbered 4, after V lost 1 base and J lost 6 bases.

The rearrangement links TRBV29-1 to TRBJ2-2; 9 nucleotides agree with TRBD2. V was clipped by 4 bases and J by 5 bases; unmatched bases: 5. CDR1 and CDR2 (germline): SQVTM, ANQGSEA. The CDR3 extends over 14 amino acids. CDR3 protein: CSVGAGGQTGELFF. CDR3 nucleotides: TGCAGCGTTGGGGCGGGGGGGCAGACCGGGGAGCTGTTTTTT.

The rearrangement links TRBV6-1 to TRBJ1-5; maybe TRBD1 (6 bases). V was clipped by 4 bases and J by 9 bases, with 13 bases between them. The germline V gene has CDR1 MNHNS and CDR2 SASEGT. The length of the CDR3 is 13 residues. CDR3 amino acids: CASSGTVQGPQHF. CDR3 DNA sequence: TGTGCCAGCAGTGGGACAGTCCAAGGGCCCCAGCATTTT.

The gene calls are TRBV5-1 and TRBJ1-1, with 8 positions matching TRBD1. Per germline, CDR1 SGHRS and CDR2 YFSETQ. V shed 4 bases, J shed 7 bases, and the junction held 12 bases outside the gene matches. The CDR3 runs 15 residues. In DNA, the CDR3 is TGCGCCAGCAGCCTTTGGACAGGGACGGGGGGTGAAGCTTTCTTT. It yields the protein CASSLWTGTGGEAFF.

V is TRBV11-2 and J is TRBJ1-5; D gene ambiguous. The CDR3 is 13 amino acids. Looked up from germline, CDR1 is SGHAT and CDR2 is FQNNGV. Trimming removed 0 bases at V and 5 bases at J, with 5 bases between. Here the CDR3 reads CASSLDRDQPQHF. The CDR3 DNA follows: TGTGCCAGCAGCTTAGATCGGGATCAGCCCCAGCATTTT.

This rearrangement joins TRBV11-3 to TRBJ2-2, with TRBD2 matching 14 bases. The germline V gene has CDR1 SGHNT and CDR2 YENEEA. CDR3 length equals 17 residues. J was trimmed by 3 bases and V by 5 bases; bases with no gene match: 5. The chain's CDR3 is CASSQGLAGEYTGELFF. CDR3 DNA: TGTGCCAGCAGCCAGGGACTAGCGGGAGAGTACACCGGGGAGCTGTTTTTT. The full variable domain, completed using reference TRBV11-3 and TRBJ2-2, is EAGVVQSPRYKIIEKKQPVAFWCNPISGHNTLYWYLQNLGQGPELLIRYENEEAVDDSQLPKDRFSAERLKGVDSTLKIQPAELGDSAVYLCASSQGLAGEYTGELFFGEGSRLTVL.

In the case of this clone: The junction shows a germline mismatch at one end, possibly a read error. The chain carries TRBV7-6 and TRBJ1-1; a possible D gene is TRBD1 (6 bases). Germline-derived CDR1 and CDR2 are SGHVS and FNYEAQ. There are 15 residues in the CDR3. CDR3 region: CASSLANRVITGAFF. DNA of the CDR3: TGTGCCAGCAGCTTAGCGAACAGGGTAATCACTGGAGCTTTCTTT.

This CDR3 is CASSEQGFDEQYF. The CDR3 region has the DNA TGTGCCAGCAGTGAACAGGGTTTCGACGAGCAGTACTTC. V and J are TRBV2 and TRBJ2-7; weak D call: TRBD1 (5 bases). Germline CDR1 is SNHLY and CDR2 is FYNNEI. The CDR3 length is 13 residues. V lost 2 bases, J lost 5 bases, and 10 bases lay in between.

This clone was observed a handful of times. The V gene is TRBV7-9, the J gene TRBJ2-3; TRBD1 agrees at 12 bases. The length of the CDR3 is 17 residues. In germline, CDR1 is SEHNR, CDR2 FQNEAQ (reference sequence). After removal of 1 base from V and 11 bases from J, the junction contained 13 bases not matched to a gene. CDR3: CASSLGPSRDRGLLQYF. Here the CDR3 DNA reads TGTGCCAGCAGCTTAGGGCCGTCCCGGGACAGGGGGCTCCTGCAGTATTTT.

CDR3 bases: TGTGCCAGCAGTCCTCTGCTGAGTGGGGCAGCTTACGAGCAGTACTTC. As protein: CASSPLLSGAAYEQYF. The chain joins TRBV27 to TRBJ2-7; a possible D gene is TRBD1 (5 bases). The CDR3 consists of 16 residues. V shed 5 bases and J shed 4 bases, with 21 bases lying between them. Germline CDR1 MNHEY, CDR2 SMNVEV (reference sequence).

This chain links TRBV4-3 with TRBJ1-2; 9 bases are shared with TRBD1. The CDR3 is made up of 14 amino acids. Looked up from germline, CDR1 is LGHNA and CDR2 is YSLEER. Trimming at V came to 3 bases and at J to 4 bases, leaving 3 bases not matched to a gene. CDR3 DNA: TGCGCCAGCAGCCATACAGGGGGCGGCTATGGCTACACCTTC. Translating it yields CASSHTGGGYGYTF.

The gene calls are TRBV27 and TRBJ1-1; D call uncertain. The CDR3 extends over 16 amino acids. The germline V gene encodes CDR1 MNHEY and CDR2 SMNVEV (reference sequence). V was clipped by 6 bases and J by 1 base, with 18 bases between them. The CDR3: CASRRFPLEKNTEAFF. The CDR3, as DNA: TGTGCCAGCAGGCGGTTCCCCCTCGAGAAGAACACTGAAGCTTTCTTT.

The CDR3 is CASSLSGSGTDTQYF. The CDR3, as DNA: TGTGCCAGCAGCTTAAGCGGGTCCGGCACAGATACGCAGTATTTT. The chain uses TRBV7-3 and TRBJ2-3; perhaps TRBD2 as D (5 bases). Germline CDR1 reads SGHTA; CDR2 reads FQGTGA. The ends were cut back, 1 base at V and 1 base at J, with 9 bases in the middle. CDR3 length equals 15 residues. The full variable domain, completed using reference TRBV7-3 and TRBJ2-3, is GAGVSQTPSNKVTEKGKYVELRCDPISGHTALYWYRQSLGQGPEFLIYFQGTGAADDSGLPNDRFFAVRPEGSVSTLKIQRTERGDSAVYLCASSLSGSGTDTQYFGPGTRLTVL.

On this clone: Mismatch with germline at one junction end may stem from a read error. The chain recombines TRBV5-6 with TRBJ1-1; 7 bases match TRBD1. The CDR3 has 15 residues. CDR1 is SGHDT, CDR2 YYEEEE, per germline. The CDR3 sequence: CANSSLGGAGTEAFF. Here the CDR3 DNA reads TGTGCCAACAGCTCCTTAGGGGGCGCGGGTACTGAAGCTTTCTTT.

The rearrangement links TRBV6-5 to TRBJ1-1; tentatively, D is TRBD1 (6 bases). There are 13 residues in the CDR3. The ends were cut back, 7 bases at V and 5 bases at J, with 14 bases in the middle. Germline CDR1 is MNHEY and CDR2 is SVGAGI. In DNA, the CDR3 is TGTGCCAGCACCATCAGGGGTCGGACTGAAGCTTTCTTT. Translated: CASTIRGRTEAFF.

This sequence joins TRBV28 and TRBJ1-2; 10 bases match TRBD1. The germline gives CDR1 MDHEN, CDR2 SYDVKM. The CDR3 contains 13 residues. Trimming cost V 6 bases and J 2 bases; bases outside gene matches: 0. The CDR3 spells CASRTGGNYGYTF. In DNA form, the CDR3 reads TGTGCCAGCAGGACAGGGGGCAACTATGGCTACACCTTC.

This sequence joins TRBV30 and TRBJ1-1; 7 nucleotides match TRBD1. Germline lookup yields CDR1 GTSNPN and CDR2 SVGIG (reference sequence). The CDR3 is 13 amino acids. V lost 1 base, J lost 5 bases, and 4 bases stayed unmatched. This CDR3 reads CAWSDRGRTEAFF. As DNA, the CDR3 is TGTGCCTGGAGTGACAGGGGTCGAACTGAAGCTTTCTTT.

This sequence joins TRBV7-6 and TRBJ1-4, with 8 bases that match TRBD1. The germline V gene encodes CDR1 SGHVS and CDR2 FNYEAQ. There are 15 residues in the CDR3. V shed 4 bases and J 8 bases; nucleotides not matched to a gene: 9. CDR3 loop: CASSSAGGREEKLFF. The CDR3 nucleotides read TGTGCCAGCAGCTCCGCAGGGGGCCGGGAGGAAAAACTGTTTTTT.

The sample holds one count of this clone. This chain joins TRBV7-9 and TRBJ1-2, with D unresolved. From germline, CDR1 is SEHNR and CDR2 FQNEAQ (reference sequence). Deletions cut 3 bases from V and 4 bases from J, with 12 bases between. This CDR3 is built from 14 residues. The CDR3 sequence: CASSFRPEGYGYTF. Here the CDR3 DNA reads TGTGCCAGCAGCTTCAGACCCGAGGGCTATGGCTACACCTTC.

The V gene is TRBV7-9, the J gene TRBJ2-7; 8 nucleotides line up with TRBD1. The V segment lost 5 bases and the J segment 0 bases; nucleotides outside the gene matches: 9. The CDR3 is 16 amino acids. CDR1 is SEHNR, CDR2 FQNEAQ, per germline (reference sequence). The CDR3 loop reads CASSPRGQALSYEQYF. The DNA for the CDR3 is TGTGCCAGCAGCCCGAGGGGACAGGCCCTCTCCTACGAGCAGTACTTC.

V gene TRBV5-1 combines with J gene TRBJ1-5; no firm D call. The V end lost 2 bases, the J end lost 6 bases, and 12 bases lay between the germline ends. Germline CDR1 SGHRS, CDR2 YFSETQ. The CDR3 has 14 amino acids. This chain's CDR3 is CASSFDAATQPQHF. CDR3 bases: TGCGCCAGCAGCTTTGATGCGGCCACTCAGCCCCAGCATTTT.

The rearrangement uses TRBV19 and TRBJ2-5, with 10 bases aligning to TRBD2. Trimming took 5 bases from V and 2 from J; bases not matched to a gene: 5. The CDR3 is 15 amino acids. The germline CDR1 and CDR2 sequences are LNHDA and SQIVND (reference sequence). The CDR3 DNA is TGTGCCAGTAGTTCCGCGACTAGCGGGCAAGAGACCCAGTACTTC. As protein: CASSSATSGQETQYF.